This T cell receptor (beta chain) was sequenced during a study of blood T cell repertoires in COVID-19. V lost 1 base and J 0 bases, leaving 6 bases between the germline ends. Per the germline V gene, CDR1 is SGHDN and CDR2 is FVKESK. The CDR3 loop spans 15 amino acids. In the original workflow: Quantification of nucleated cells was approximated via reference gene primer amplification. Only in-frame clones appear in the TCRdb table, and some are missing; sequencing was by immunoSEQ multiplex PCR. That table gives V, J and clone size, and the DNA gave D and trimming. The sample has roughly 230,000 clones; 70% to 90% are singletons.

The chain employs TRBV14 and TRBJ2-2, with unresolved D. This receptor was taken from a middle-aged man with acute or convalescent COVID-19. The specimen was peripheral blood. CDR3 DNA: TGTGCCAGCAGCCAAGGGCAGGCGAACACCGGGGAGCTGTTTTTT. It encodes CASSQGQANTGELFF.